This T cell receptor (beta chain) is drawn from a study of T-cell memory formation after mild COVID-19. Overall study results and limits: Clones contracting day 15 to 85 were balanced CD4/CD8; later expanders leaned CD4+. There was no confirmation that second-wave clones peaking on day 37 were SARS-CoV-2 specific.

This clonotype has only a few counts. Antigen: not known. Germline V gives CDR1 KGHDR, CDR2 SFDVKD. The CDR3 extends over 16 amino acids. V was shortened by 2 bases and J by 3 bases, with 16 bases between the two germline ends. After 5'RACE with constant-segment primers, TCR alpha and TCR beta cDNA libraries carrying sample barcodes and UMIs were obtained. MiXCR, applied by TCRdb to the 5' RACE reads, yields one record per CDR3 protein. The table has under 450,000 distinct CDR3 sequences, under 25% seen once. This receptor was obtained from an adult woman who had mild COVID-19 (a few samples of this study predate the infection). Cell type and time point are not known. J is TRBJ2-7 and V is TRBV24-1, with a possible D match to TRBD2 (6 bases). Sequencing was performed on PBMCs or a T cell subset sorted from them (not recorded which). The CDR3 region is CATSDYELAQGYEQYF. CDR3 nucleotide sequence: TGTGCCACCAGTGATTATGAACTAGCTCAAGGCTACGAGCAGTACTTC.